This entry concerns a single T cell receptor (beta chain). Without any cell sorting, roughly 18-31 mg of bulk tissue yielded co-extracted RNA and DNA. Tumor samples uniformly had over 85% viable tumor cells. The sample originates from a study of tumor-infiltrating lymphocytes in primary liver carcinoma. This CDR3 region has 15 residues. Germline V gene sequence: CDR1 SQVTM, CDR2 ANQGSEA. TCR beta cDNA was reverse-transcribed from about 500 ng of total RNA. The reaction used a constant-region primer and ProtoScript II reverse transcriptase. TCR beta libraries came from three nested multiplex PCR rounds using slightly modified ARM-PCR. TRBV1-TRBV30 forward primers paired with a C-beta reverse primer were used in the first two PCR rounds, which ran roughly 9 cycles each. TCRdb redid the calling of the multiplex PCR reads with MiXCR, one entry per CDR3 protein. The table has approximately 79,000 distinct CDR3 sequences, roughly three quarters seen once.

This TCR came from a man aged 40-50 years with primary liver carcinoma and hepatitis B virus infection. Material: liver tumor tissue from sampling region 4. Subset given: tumor region T4, right-lateral pole. The V and J genes are TRBV29-1 and TRBJ2-2, with 10 bases lining up with TRBD1. The CDR3 nucleotides read TGCATGGTTGAAACGAGGGGACAGGGGCCCGGGGAGCTGTTTTTT. Translating gives CMVETRGQGPGELFF.